The rows below give T cell receptor beta chains drawn from one sample of a study of cytomegalovirus exposure and HLA in healthy donors. Assay used: immunoSEQ multiplex PCR; TCRdb lists only in-frame clones, some missing. Among over 200,000 clones listed, roughly 88% were seen once. Source material: PBMCs. These TCRs come from a woman in her thirties in good health and CMV-seronegative. Each CDR3 is given with its conserved first and last residue. A D gene is named only where the DNA matches it firmly. The listing skips clone size in some rows; elsewhere it reads once, few, many or a size class.

>TRBJ2-7|TRBD1|14|NA|TRBV5-1
CASSPGQGGGEQYF
TGCGCCAGCAGCCCGGGCCAAGGGGGCGGGGAGCAGTACTTC
>TRBJ2-5|TRBD2|16|NA|TRBV4-2
CASSQGTSGRAETQYF
TGTGCCAGCAGCCAGGGGACTAGCGGGAGAGCTGAGACCCAGTACTTC
>TRBJ2-1|NA|14|NA|TRBV5-4
CASSSRDSYNEQFF
TGTGCCAGCAGCTCCCGGGACTCCTACAATGAGCAGTTCTTC
>TRBJ2-1|NA|15|once|TRBV19
CASALGGQAYNEQFF
TGTGCCAGTGCCCTAGGAGGGCAAGCCTACAATGAGCAGTTCTTC
>TRBJ2-1|NA|11|NA|TRBV7-3
CASSYHNEQFF
TGTGCCAGCAGCTACCACAATGAGCAGTTCTTC
>TRBJ1-5|NA|14|NA|TRBV2
CASSERTENQPQHF
TGTGCCAGCAGTGAAAGGACCGAGAATCAGCCCCAGCATTTT
>TRBJ2-7|NA|14|few|TRBV6-1
CASSDIQARYEQYF
TGTGCCAGCAGTGACATCCAGGCCCGCTACGAGCAGTACTTC
>TRBJ2-7|NA|15|NA|TRBV11-2
CASSSLRGATYEQYF
TGTGCCAGCAGCTCACTCCGGGGGGCTACGTACGAGCAGTACTTC
>TRBJ2-1|TRBD1|16|once|TRBV11-3
CASSLDYGTGRYEQFF
TGTGCCAGCAGCTTAGATTATGGGACAGGTAGATATGAGCAGTTCTTC
>TRBJ2-1|NA|13|NA|TRBV19
CASSIISYNEQFF
TGTGCCAGTAGCATTATATCCTACAATGAGCAGTTCTTC
>TRBJ2-5|NA|13|once|TRBV6-5
CASSYETQETQYF
TGTGCCAGCAGTTACGAAACCCAAGAGACCCAGTACTTC
>TRBJ2-2|TRBD2|15|NA|TRBV11-2
CASSLGPGGTGELFF
TGTGCCAGCAGCTTGGGGCCGGGGGGCACCGGGGAGCTGTTTTTT
>TRBJ2-7|NA|15|NA|TRBV27
CASSHSGQGLYEQYF
TGTGCCAGCAGTCACTCTGGCCAGGGACTTTACGAGCAGTACTTC
>TRBJ2-7|TRBD1|15|NA|TRBV6-6
CASSILRGRLNEQYF
TGTGCCAGCAGTATTCTCAGGGGGCGCTTGAACGAGCAGTACTTC
>TRBJ2-7|NA|13|NA|TRBV25-1
CASSERQEGEQYF
TGTGCCAGCAGTGAAAGACAAGAAGGCGAGCAGTACTTC
>TRBJ1-2|TRBD1|14|few|TRBV5-1
CASSLAGTGGGYTF
TGCGCCAGCAGCTTGGCCGGGACAGGGGGTGGCTACACCTTC
>TRBJ2-5|NA|15|once|TRBV7-6
CASSRGGVRLETQYF
TGTGCCAGCAGCAGGGGGGGGGTGCGACTAGAGACCCAGTACTTC